The sequence of this T cell receptor beta chain was determined in a study of cytomegalovirus exposure and HLA in healthy donors. Whole-study findings and limits: Most observed TCR sequences were rare, whereas some public TCRs were detected in many donors. Donors belonging to an Asian-associated ancestry cluster reportedly showed fewer N-insertions in productive TCRs than the roughly 680-donor mean, according to what a later analysis found.

With regard to this clone: Its specificity is not known.

This CDR3 region has 17 residues. Germline V gene data show CDR1 as SNHLY and CDR2 as FYNNEI. Unmatched junction bases numbered 7, after V lost 3 bases and J lost 4 bases. The PCR used 60 Vbeta and 13 Jbeta primers. Repertoires were generated with immunoSEQ multiplex PCR, while TCRdb's copy carries only in-frame clones and drops some. The sample lists roughly 130,000 clones, 80% occurring once. The sequence derives from a male donor in good health and CMV-seronegative. The chain uses TRBV2 and TRBJ2-7, with 15 positions matching TRBD2. Sequencing used PBMCs. The CDR3 loop reads CASSDLGLAGGLYEQYF. The CDR3, as DNA: TGTGCCAGCAGTGACCTCGGACTAGCGGGGGGGCTGTACGAGCAGTACTTC. The variable domain in full, with the rest retrieved from reference TRBV2 and TRBJ2-7, is EPEVTQTPSHQVTQMGQEVILRCVPISNHLYFYWYRQILGQKVEFLVSFYNNEISEKSEIFDDQFSVERPDGSNFTLKIRSTKLEDSAMYFCASSDLGLAGGLYEQYFGPGTRLTVT.